This T cell receptor beta chain is from a study of prognosis after radiotherapy for stage I lung cancer. General observations from the study: Patients with distant metastases had lower Shannon entropy after stereotactic body radiation therapy.

The CDR3 extends over 17 amino acids. Trimming shortened V by 2 bases and J by 4 bases, and 20 bases separated the two germline ends. The germline V gene encodes CDR1 MNHEY and CDR2 SVGAGI. For this clonotype: Its target is not known.

The study amplified the TCR beta CDR3 region from genomic DNA. This amplification was carried out by two rounds of multiplex PCR. Primers (each specific to one TRBV or TRBJ gene) were used in first-round PCR. TCRdb processed the multiplex PCR reads anew with MiXCR; each CDR3 protein has one entry. The table records 10,000 to 13,000 distinct CDR3 sequences, roughly 51% of them present only once. The chain uses TRBV6-5 and TRBJ1-2, with D perhaps TRBD1 (6 bases). The TCR originated in a donor older than 45 with non-small cell lung cancer. The sample in question was PBMCs, obtained before or after stereotactic body radiation therapy (not recorded which). DNA of the CDR3: TGTGCCAGCAGTTACATTAGGACGGGGGCTATTGGCTATGGCTACACCTTC. The encoded protein is CASSYIRTGAIGYGYTF.